These 18 T cell receptor beta chains came from one sample sequenced in a study of T-cell memory formation after mild COVID-19. TCRdb fed the 5' RACE reads into MiXCR, producing one record per CDR3 protein. The sample carries hundreds of thousands of distinct CDR3 sequences, 17% recorded once. The sequencing sample was made of PBMCs or a T cell subset sorted from them (not recorded which). The source is an adult woman who had mild COVID-19 (a few samples of this study predate the infection). Cell type and time point are not known.

This clonotype was recorded a few times. The chain is built from TRBV5-6 and TRBJ2-7; D gene ambiguous. This CDR3 contains 13 residues. Trimming took off 0 bases at V and 4 bases at J, with 8 bases between the two ends. The V gene's germline CDR1 is SGHDT and CDR2 YYEEEE. This chain's CDR3 is CASSLAGFYEQYF. The CDR3 region has the DNA TGTGCCAGCAGCTTGGCCGGGTTTTACGAGCAGTACTTC.

This clonotype was found a few times. J is TRBJ2-3 and V is TRBV6-1, with TRBD2 matching over 8 bases. This CDR3 is 15 amino acids long. Germline CDR1 reads MNHNS; CDR2 reads SASEGT. V was pared by 3 bases and J by 1 base, with 3 bases of the junction left unmatched. CDR3 nucleotide sequence: TGTGCCAGCAGTGACGGGACTAGACGCACAGATACGCAGTATTTT. Protein product: CASSDGTRRTDTQYF.

This clonotype has a handful of counts. V and J are TRBV7-6 and TRBJ2-2; a possible D gene is TRBD1 (6 bases). Germline CDR1 reads SGHVS; CDR2 reads FNYEAQ. The germline V and J ends were trimmed by 4 bases and 0 bases, with 9 bases remaining between them. This CDR3 has 15 residues. The CDR3 reads CASSSRTANTGELFF. In DNA form, the CDR3 reads TGTGCCAGCAGCTCGCGGACAGCGAACACCGGGGAGCTGTTTTTT.

This clonotype has only a few counts. The chain carries TRBV10-3 and TRBJ2-3; 7 nucleotides agree with TRBD2. The V gene end was trimmed by 2 bases and the J gene end by 2 bases; junction bases not matched to a gene: 7. The CDR3 contains 16 residues. The germline gives CDR1 ENHRY, CDR2 SYGVKD. CDR3 coding DNA: TGTGCCATCAGTGAGCGGAGCGGGACCTCCACAGATACGCAGTATTTT. Translated: CAISERSGTSTDTQYF.

The genes are TRBV7-3 and TRBJ2-5; TRBD1 matches 10 bases. Trimming cost V 5 bases and J 5 bases; bases outside gene matches: 8. Germline CDR1 and CDR2: SGHTA and FQGTGA. This CDR3 region has 15 residues. The CDR3 DNA follows: TGTGCCAGCAGCATACGACAGGGGGCCAGTGAGACCCAGTACTTC. Translation gives CASSIRQGASETQYF.

This clonotype was seen a handful of times. V gene TRBV20-1 combines with J gene TRBJ1-6; D ambiguous. From germline, CDR1 is DFQATT and CDR2 SNEGSKA (reference sequence). CDR3 length: 13 amino acids. Trimming removed 3 bases from V and 9 bases from J, with 12 bases in between. CDR3 nucleotide sequence: TGCAGTGCTAGGAACGGGGAAGGTTCACCCCTCCACTTT. It is translated as CSARNGEGSPLHF.

This chain's CDR3 is CATSDVGGSDTQYF. CDR3 sequence (DNA): TGTGCCACCAGTGATGTGGGTGGCTCAGATACGCAGTATTTT. The V gene is TRBV24-1, the J gene TRBJ2-3, with no clear D. Germline CDR1 KGHDR, CDR2 SFDVKD. The CDR3 totals 14 residues. V was clipped by 3 bases and J by 4 bases, with 10 bases between them.

This clonotype turned up a few times. The chain uses TRBV12-3 or TRBV12-4 and TRBJ2-7; the D is unclear. The CDR3 runs 13 residues. Deletions cut 2 bases from V and 3 bases from J, with 8 bases between. As DNA, the CDR3 is TGTGCCAGCAGTTTACAGAGACACTACGAGCAGTACTTC. Translating gives CASSLQRHYEQYF.

This rearrangement joins TRBV4-2 to TRBJ1-1; weak D call: TRBD1 (6 bases). The germline V gene has CDR1 LGHNA and CDR2 YNFKEQ. The CDR3 contains 15 residues. The germline V and J ends were trimmed by 0 bases and 9 bases, with 17 bases remaining between them. For the CDR3, the DNA is TGTGCCAGCAGCCAAGATATGGGGGCTCGGTCCCAAGCTTTCTTT. Translated, it gives CASSQDMGARSQAFF.

The gene calls are TRBV15 and TRBJ2-7; TRBD2 is a possible D gene (6 bases). Looked up from germline, CDR1 is LNHNV and CDR2 is YYDKDF (reference sequence). The CDR3 has 16 residues. With 1 base removed from V and 0 bases from J, the gap between germline ends came to 13 bases. CDR3 nucleotides: TGTGCCACCAGCAGAGGCATGGGACTCCTCTCCTACGAGCAGTACTTC. Its translation is CATSRGMGLLSYEQYF.

This clonotype was recorded a few times. The CDR3 DNA is TGCGCCAGCAGCTTGCGACAGGGCTACACTGAAGCTTTCTTT. Its translation is CASSLRQGYTEAFF. J is TRBJ1-1 and V is TRBV5-1; 7 nucleotides match TRBD1. CDR3 length: 14 amino acids. V lost 1 base to trimming and J lost 3 bases; unmatched junction nucleotides: 3. Germline-derived CDR1 and CDR2 are SGHRS and YFSETQ.

This clonotype was detected only a few times. Here the CDR3 DNA reads TGTGCCAGCAGTGAAGGAAACACCATATATTTT. The encoded protein is CASSEGNTIYF. The genes are TRBV7-2 and TRBJ1-3; D not certain. The ends were cut back, 6 bases at V and 4 bases at J, with 4 bases in the middle. There are 11 residues in the CDR3. The germline gives CDR1 SGHTA, CDR2 FQGNSA.

CDR3 sequence (DNA): TGTGCCAGCAGTAAAAAGGGGTTTTACACTGAAGCTTTCTTT. Encoded protein: CASSKKGFYTEAFF. The chain links TRBV27 to TRBJ1-1; TRBD1 is a possible D gene (5 bases). The length of the CDR3 is 14 residues. V gave up 5 bases and J gave up 3 bases, with 13 bases separating them. CDR1 and CDR2 from the germline V gene are MNHEY and SMNVEV (reference sequence).

This clonotype occurred many times. The chain uses TRBV20-1 and TRBJ1-1; the match to TRBD1 covers 8 bases. The CDR3 totals 15 residues. Germline V lookup: CDR1 DFQATT, CDR2 SNEGSKA (reference sequence). V lost 3 bases, J lost 3 bases, and 9 bases stayed unmatched. In nucleotides, the CDR3 is TGCAGTGCTAGGACGGAGACAGGGGCTGACACTGAAGCTTTCTTT. The encoded protein is CSARTETGADTEAFF.

For the CDR3, the DNA is TGTGCCATCAGTGACCTAGAAGAGACCCAGTACTTC. As protein: CAISDLEETQYF. The J gene is TRBJ2-5, the V gene TRBV10-3; D unresolved. The CDR3 is 12 residues long. Trimming took 3 bases from V and 3 from J, leaving 5 bases between them. Germline V CDR1 and CDR2: ENHRY, SYGVKD.

The J gene is TRBJ2-3, the V gene TRBV5-4; D perhaps matches TRBD1 (6 bases). Between the trimmed V and J ends, which lost 3 bases and 4 bases, there was a span of 15 bases. Germline CDR1 reads SGHNT; CDR2 reads YYREEE (reference sequence). This CDR3 has 15 amino acids. The CDR3: CASSSPQGVPDTQYF. The CDR3 nucleotides read TGTGCCAGCAGCTCGCCACAGGGTGTGCCAGATACGCAGTATTTT.

V usage is TRBV4-3 and J usage is TRBJ2-7; 7 bases are a match to TRBD2. The CDR3 length is 16 residues. With V trimmed by 0 bases and J by 3 bases, 8 bases remained unmatched. Germline V lookup: CDR1 LGHNA, CDR2 YSLEER. CDR3 amino acids: CASSQESQRGYYEQYF. CDR3 nucleotides: TGCGCCAGCAGCCAAGAATCTCAGCGGGGCTACTACGAGCAGTACTTC.

The rearrangement uses TRBV6-2 or TRBV6-3 and TRBJ1-5; 7 positions agree with TRBD1. This CDR3 spans 15 amino acids. V shed 8 bases and J 9 bases; nucleotides not matched to a gene: 16. Germline V gene lookup returns CDR1 MNHEY and CDR2 SVGEGT. CDR3 DNA sequence: TGTGCCAGCCGTTTGATGGGGGCCAGGGGGAGGCCCCAGCATTTT. Amino acid sequence: CASRLMGARGRPQHF.